This T cell receptor (beta chain) was found in a study of OX40 agonist ivuxolimab in advanced cancers. In germline, CDR1 is KGHSH, CDR2 LQKENI. The CDR3 spans 14 residues. The germline V and J ends were trimmed by 8 bases and 1 base, with 15 bases remaining between them. Repertoires were generated with immunoSEQ multiplex PCR, while TCRdb's copy carries only in-frame clones and drops some. The table includes about 40,000 clones, 70% to 85% detected once. The sampling schedule covered blood at baseline, cycle 4 day 1, and cycle 7 day 1. The specimen was CD4+ or CD8+ T cells sorted from blood, collected in a trial of the OX40 agonist ivuxolimab. The rearrangement joins TRBV18 to TRBJ2-7, with D perhaps TRBD1 (6 bases). The source is an adult with an advanced solid tumor such as melanoma, head and neck, liver or kidney cancer. The DNA of the CDR3 is TGTGCCAGCATGGAACAGGGATTATCCTACGAGCAGTACTTC. This translates into CASMEQGLSYEQYF.